The 30 T cell receptor beta chains below all came from one sample that was sequenced in a study of T cell repertoires in cytomegalovirus infection. TCRdb itself ran the reads through MiXCR, one entry per CDR3 protein. Here the sample spans about 310,000 distinct CDR3 sequences, 15% to 20% being singletons. Sequenced material: PBMCs. Every receptor here comes from a human donor in good health (CMV status not recorded). Some clones in this sample may be carry-over from other donors' samples.

The chain joins TRBV20-1 to TRBJ2-3; 14 positions match TRBD2. J lost 6 bases, V lost 5 bases, and 19 bases had no gene match. Germline CDR1 and CDR2: DFQATT and SNEGSKA (reference sequence). This CDR3 has 19 amino acids. The CDR3 DNA sequence: TGCAGTGCTGCGACTAGCGGGGGGGCCAGACAATTTTTGTACGATACGCAGTATTTT. It translates to CSAATSGGARQFLYDTQYF.

This clonotype was counted at least ten times. The chain is built from TRBV11-2 and TRBJ2-1; D unresolved. The germline V gene encodes CDR1 SGHAT and CDR2 FQNNGV. V was shortened by 1 base and J by 7 bases, with 11 bases between the two germline ends. The CDR3 contains 14 residues. CDR3: CASSLVVSTNEQFF. The CDR3 bases are TGTGCCAGCAGCTTAGTTGTCAGTACGAATGAGCAGTTCTTC.

The V call is TRBV28, the J call TRBJ1-3, with D unresolved. The length of the CDR3 is 14 residues. V lost 11 bases and J 0 bases, leaving 14 bases between the germline ends. Germline V gene sequence: CDR1 MDHEN, CDR2 SYDVKM. The DNA of the CDR3 is TGTGCCTCCACGACTCCGAGCTCTGGAAACACCATATATTTT. The encoded protein is CASTTPSSGNTIYF.

This sequence joins TRBV12-3 or TRBV12-4 and TRBJ1-1; no firm D call. CDR3 length equals 12 residues. V lost 6 bases and J lost 11, with 16 bases in between. The CDR3 is CASRPSIGVAFF. CDR3 bases: TGTGCCAGCAGACCTTCAATCGGGGTGGCTTTCTTT.

In regard to this clonotype: This sequence may be a read error, since a much larger clone differs from it by one base. This sequence joins TRBV25-1 and TRBJ2-7; possible D gene TRBD1, 5 bases. The CDR3 has 15 amino acids. V was trimmed by 4 bases and J by 4 bases, leaving 17 bases between them. Germline CDR1 MGHDK, CDR2 SYGVNS. CDR3 amino acids: CASSGTGSGMYEQYF. The CDR3 DNA follows: TGTGCCAGCAGTGGGACCGGGTCAGGGATGTACGAGCAGTACTTC.

This clonotype was detected many times. The V and J genes are TRBV7-2 and TRBJ2-1; D perhaps matches TRBD2 (5 bases). The CDR3 spans 14 residues. Trimming stripped 3 bases from V and 8 bases from J, with 14 bases between. The germline CDR1 and CDR2 sequences are SGHTA and FQGNSA. CDR3: CASSFGVTGDEQFF. Here the CDR3 DNA reads TGTGCCAGCAGCTTTGGTGTCACCGGGGATGAGCAGTTCTTC.

This clonotype occurred a few times. The chain is built from TRBV5-6 and TRBJ1-6, with TRBD1 matching over 8 bases. Germline CDR1 is SGHDT and CDR2 is YYEEEE. This CDR3 is 14 amino acids long. With V trimmed by 3 bases and J by 5 bases, 1 base remained unmatched. CDR3 amino acids: CASSWGQDNSPLHF. Here the CDR3 DNA reads TGTGCCAGCAGCTGGGGACAGGATAATTCACCCCTCCACTTT.

This chain joins TRBV4-1 and TRBJ2-7; TRBD2 matches 11 bases. CDR1 is MGHRA, CDR2 YSYEKL, per germline. The J segment lost 4 bases and the V segment lost 3 bases, leaving 8 bases of the junction unmatched. The CDR3 length is 16 residues. This CDR3 reads CASSHSGGASFYEQYF. Here the CDR3 DNA reads TGCGCCAGCAGCCATAGCGGGGGGGCCTCCTTTTACGAGCAGTACTTC.

The chain joins TRBV10-3 to TRBJ1-1, with TRBD1 as a possible D gene (5 bases). V lost 7 bases, J lost 5 bases, and 14 bases lay in between. This CDR3 contains 13 residues. Germline V gene lookup returns CDR1 ENHRY and CDR2 SYGVKD. CDR3 sequence reads: CAITGGEWTEAFF. In nucleotides, the CDR3 is TGTGCCATCACGGGGGGGGAGTGGACTGAAGCTTTCTTT.

V usage is TRBV6-2 or TRBV6-3 and J usage is TRBJ1-1; D not certain. The CDR3 contains 13 residues. CDR1 MNHEY and CDR2 SVGEGT come from the germline V gene. V dropped 6 bases and J dropped 5 bases, with 13 bases sitting between them. The CDR3 reads CASRPRLGTEAFF. CDR3 bases: TGTGCCAGCAGACCGAGATTGGGGACTGAAGCTTTCTTT.

This clonotype was picked up many times. The V and J genes are TRBV10-3 and TRBJ2-7; D possibly corresponds to TRBD1 (6 bases). The V gene's germline CDR1 is ENHRY and CDR2 SYGVKD. This CDR3 contains 13 residues. V was pared by 4 bases and J by 2 bases, with 9 bases between. DNA of the CDR3: TGTGCCATCAGTGGACAGGCGGCCTACGAGCAGTACTTC. This gives the protein CAISGQAAYEQYF.

This clonotype was counted only a few times. Written as DNA, the CDR3 is TGCGCCAGCAGCCAAGACAGTGAATATAGCAATCAGCCCCAGCATTTT. Amino acid sequence: CASSQDSEYSNQPQHF. J is TRBJ1-5 and V is TRBV4-3, with D unclear. The CDR3 runs to 16 residues. Germline V gene sequence: CDR1 LGHNA, CDR2 YSLEER. Trimming stripped 0 bases from V and 0 bases from J, with 9 bases between.

This clonotype has only a few counts. The chain recombines TRBV5-1 with TRBJ2-1; 7 nucleotides match TRBD1. CDR1 is SGHRS, CDR2 YFSETQ, per germline. Trimming cost V 4 bases and J 2 bases; bases outside gene matches: 3. This CDR3 is 14 amino acids long. This CDR3 reads CASSTQGAYNEQFF. The CDR3 DNA reads TGCGCCAGCAGCACCCAGGGGGCCTACAATGAGCAGTTCTTC.

This clonotype was seen a few times. V usage is TRBV28 and J usage is TRBJ1-2; the match to TRBD1 covers 9 bases. CDR3 size: 16 residues. CDR1 is MDHEN and CDR2 is SYDVKM in the germline V gene. V lost 3 bases and J lost 7; bases outside the gene matches: 12. CDR3 in DNA: TGTGCCAGCAGTTTGGTCACTTTAACAGGGGGCTCTGGCTACACCTTC. Its protein is CASSLVTLTGGSGYTF.

The rearrangement links TRBV7-2 to TRBJ2-1, with 7 bases that match TRBD1. Trimming at V came to 5 bases and at J to 5 bases, leaving 6 bases not matched to a gene. The length of the CDR3 is 14 residues. Per germline, CDR1 SGHTA and CDR2 FQGNSA. This CDR3 is CASSASGTDNEQFF. The CDR3 DNA follows: TGTGCCAGCAGCGCATCCGGGACAGACAATGAGCAGTTCTTC. Filled out from reference TRBV7-2 and TRBJ2-1, the complete variable domain reads GAGVSQSPSNKVTEKGKDVELRCDPISGHTALYWYRQSLGQGLEFLIYFQGNSAPDKSGLPSDRFSAERTGGSVSTLTIQRTQQEDSAVYLCASSASGTDNEQFFGPGTRLTVL.

The gene calls are TRBV2 and TRBJ1-1; 8 positions match TRBD1. CDR3 size: 15 residues. J lost 4 bases, V lost 7 bases, and 11 bases had no gene match. Germline V gene data show CDR1 as SNHLY and CDR2 as FYNNEI. The CDR3 region has the DNA TGTGCCAGCAAAGTATGGGCAGGGGGCGGCACTGAAGCTTTCTTT. Translating gives CASKVWAGGGTEAFF.

The chain combines TRBV5-1 with TRBJ1-1; D is possibly TRBD1 (5 bases). The CDR3 spans 13 residues. Germline lookup yields CDR1 SGHRS and CDR2 YFSETQ. V lost 2 bases and J 6 bases, leaving 11 bases between the germline ends. The CDR3 here is CASSFQGRAEAFF. DNA for the CDR3: TGCGCCAGCAGCTTTCAGGGTCGGGCTGAAGCTTTCTTT. Full variable domain (outside the CDR3, taken from reference TRBV5-1 and TRBJ1-1): KAGVTQTPRYLIKTRGQQVTLSCSPISGHRSVSWYQQTPGQGLQFLFEYFSETQRNKGNFPGRFSGRQFSNSRSEMNVSTLELGDSALYLCASSFQGRAEAFFGQGTRLTVV.

This clonotype was seen many times. The genes are TRBV7-8 and TRBJ1-1; D not certain. Germline V gives CDR1 SGHVS, CDR2 FQNEAQ. The V and J ends lost 1 base and 6 bases respectively, with 9 bases between them. The CDR3 is 13 amino acids. The chain's CDR3 is CASSLVGGSEAFF. The DNA for the CDR3 is TGTGCCAGCAGCTTAGTTGGTGGCTCTGAAGCTTTCTTT.

This clonotype was counted many times. This sequence joins TRBV6-1 and TRBJ2-6; D possibly corresponds to TRBD1 (5 bases). The CDR3 has 16 residues. The V end lost 5 bases, the J end lost 0 bases, and 11 bases lay between the germline ends. Germline assignment: CDR1 MNHNS and CDR2 SASEGT. The CDR3 sequence: CASSPRRASGANVLTF. The CDR3 DNA follows: TGTGCCAGCAGTCCTCGCAGGGCCTCTGGGGCCAACGTCCTGACTTTC.

This clonotype was found many times. The genes are TRBV7-2 and TRBJ2-5; D not resolved. The CDR3 runs 14 residues. The germline CDR1 and CDR2 sequences are SGHTA and FQGNSA. V was pared by 3 bases and J by 3 bases, with 11 bases between. CDR3 in amino acids: CASSFQLQKETQYF. DNA of the CDR3: TGTGCCAGCAGCTTCCAATTACAAAAAGAGACCCAGTACTTC.

In its sample, this clonotype was seen many times. This chain uses TRBV7-2 with TRBJ2-2; D is ambiguous. This CDR3 spans 13 amino acids. Germline V lookup: CDR1 SGHTA, CDR2 FQGNSA. Deletions cut 1 base from V and 1 base from J, with 1 base between. The CDR3 nucleotides read TGTGCCAGCAGCTTAGGGAACACCGGGGAGCTGTTTTTT. Its translation is CASSLGNTGELFF.

This clonotype was counted a few times. J is TRBJ1-3 and V is TRBV5-1, with D unclear. The V end lost 0 bases, the J end lost 2 bases, and 12 bases lay between the germline ends. Looked up from germline, CDR1 is SGHRS and CDR2 is YFSETQ. There are 16 residues in the CDR3. Written as DNA, the CDR3 is TGCGCCAGCAGCTTGGAAGGCAGGATGGCTGGAAACACCATATATTTT. Its protein product is CASSLEGRMAGNTIYF.

The rearrangement uses TRBV18 and TRBJ1-2; D gene unclear. V shed 3 bases and J shed 6 bases, with 14 bases lying between them. Germline CDR1 KGHSH, CDR2 LQKENI. This CDR3 spans 14 amino acids. The CDR3 loop reads CASSPELGGHGYTF. The CDR3 DNA reads TGTGCCAGCTCACCTGAGCTCGGAGGGCATGGCTACACCTTC.

The chain has TRBV7-6 and TRBJ2-7; 7 bases agree with TRBD1. CDR3 length: 15 amino acids. In germline, CDR1 is SGHVS, CDR2 FNYEAQ. With V trimmed by 5 bases and J by 5 bases, 12 bases remained unmatched. Written as DNA, the CDR3 is TGTGCCAGCAGCAAATCTCGGACAGGTGTGAACGAGCAGTACTTC. Protein: CASSKSRTGVNEQYF.

This clonotype was detected a few times. V usage is TRBV6-5 and J usage is TRBJ1-2; the match to TRBD1 covers 9 bases. Trimming took 6 bases from V and 8 from J; bases not matched to a gene: 7. This CDR3 spans 13 amino acids. Germline V CDR1 and CDR2: MNHEY, SVGAGI. This chain's CDR3 is CASSPGQGKGYTF. As DNA, the CDR3 is TGTGCCAGCAGCCCCGGACAGGGGAAGGGCTACACCTTC.

This clonotype was recorded at least ten times. The chain is built from TRBV12-3 or TRBV12-4 and TRBJ2-5, with D hard to call. The CDR3 contains 14 residues. Trimming took 2 bases from V and 1 from J, leaving 8 bases between them. CDR3 DNA: TGTGCCAGCAGTTTACCCGACTTCCAAGAGACCCAGTACTTC. It is translated as CASSLPDFQETQYF.

The V gene is TRBV6-1, the J gene TRBJ1-2, with D perhaps matching TRBD1 (5 bases). V was trimmed by 1 base and J by 8 bases, leaving 11 bases between them. Germline values: CDR1 MNHNS, CDR2 SASEGT. The CDR3 has 13 residues. For the CDR3, the DNA is TGTGCCAGCAGTGAAGTAGGGGCGTGGGGCTACACCTTC. This translates into CASSEVGAWGYTF.

At least ten counts were recorded for this clonotype. This chain connects TRBV7-2 to TRBJ2-3, with D tentatively TRBD1 (6 bases). Deletions cut 1 base from V and 3 bases from J, with 11 bases between. Germline V gene sequence: CDR1 SGHTA, CDR2 FQGNSA. This CDR3 is 15 amino acids long. CDR3 in amino acids: CASSLDLGTTDTQYF. The CDR3 nucleotides are TGTGCCAGCAGCTTAGATCTGGGGACAACAGATACGCAGTATTTT.

The gene calls are TRBV15 and TRBJ1-5; TRBD1 is a possible D gene (5 bases). This CDR3 is 15 amino acids long. V was clipped by 1 base and J by 6 bases, with 13 bases between them. Looked up from germline, CDR1 is LNHNV and CDR2 is YYDKDF (reference sequence). The CDR3 sequence is CATSRGGMVAQPQHF. CDR3 nucleotide sequence: TGTGCCACCAGCAGAGGGGGCATGGTGGCTCAGCCCCAGCATTTT.

This clonotype was seen a few times. The V call is TRBV5-1, the J call TRBJ1-2; a weak D match, TRBD1 (6 bases). V shed 1 base and J shed 4 bases, with 11 bases lying between them. The CDR3 totals 14 residues. CDR1 is SGHRS, CDR2 YFSETQ, per germline. For the CDR3, the DNA is TGCGCCAGCAGCTTGACCGGGACAAGCTATGGCTACACCTTC. It codes for CASSLTGTSYGYTF.